This T cell receptor beta chain came from a study of blood T cell repertoires in COVID-19. The wider study: From the United States, Italy and Spain came samples of acute and convalescent COVID-19.

The CDR3 sequence is 14 residues long. Trimming took 2 bases from V and 5 from J, leaving 12 bases between them. Germline assignment: CDR1 MNHNY and CDR2 SVGAGI (reference sequence). Libraries were prepared by immunoSEQ multiplex PCR; TCRdb keeps only in-frame clonotypes and omits some of them. The sample consists of 120,000 to 150,000 clones, 80% to 85% of them appearing once. Source material: peripheral blood. The clonotype was recovered from a woman aged 80 or over with acute or convalescent COVID-19. The genes are TRBV6-6 and TRBJ2-5; maybe TRBD2 (6 bases). CDR3 amino acids: CASSYGGKTETQYF. CDR3 DNA: TGTGCCAGCAGTTACGGCGGGAAGACTGAGACCCAGTACTTC.